The next 26 T cell receptor beta chains were all read from a single sample in a study of T cell clusters in autoimmune cytopenias. Roughly 38,000 genome equivalents of blood DNA were amplified for TRB. One tube held mixed TRB-A and TRB-B primer pools for touch-down PCR. Reprocessing the multiplex PCR reads, TCRdb reports a single entry for every CDR3 protein and omits DNA. The table lists approximately 12,000 distinct CDR3 sequences. In addition, the sample was reused for a study of T cell repertoires in aging, cancer and after chemotherapy.

Source material: peripheral blood. All receptors derive from a human donor in good health.

The chain has TRBV20-1 and TRBJ2-2; TCRdb gives TRBD2 as the D gene, but with no DNA this cannot be confirmed. The CDR3 consists of 14 residues. The V gene's germline CDR1 is DFQATT and CDR2 SNEGSKA (reference sequence). CDR3 protein: CSGRLAGNTGELFF.

The gene calls are TRBV6-1 and TRBJ2-3; the D gene TCRdb calls, TRBD1, cannot be checked with no DNA. Germline V gene sequence: CDR1 MNHNS, CDR2 SASEGT. CDR3 length: 16 residues. CDR3 residues: CASSEFEAGPTDTQYF.

Frequency places this clonotype as medium-sized (0.01 to 0.1%). The chain uses TRBV6-1 and TRBJ1-2; TCRdb designates TRBD1, a call that cannot be tested without DNA. There are 15 residues in the CDR3. Germline V gene data show CDR1 as MNHNS and CDR2 as SASEGT. The CDR3 spells CASSREGTTNYGYTF.

This chain joins TRBV27 and TRBJ2-2. This CDR3 spans 13 amino acids. CDR1 is MNHEY, CDR2 SMNVEV, per germline (reference sequence). The CDR3 is CASSPINTGELFF.

The chain links TRBV5-1 to TRBJ1-2; with no DNA, the TCRdb D assignment of TRBD1 cannot be verified. CDR1 is SGHRS and CDR2 is YFSETQ in the germline V gene. The length of the CDR3 is 15 residues. CDR3 amino acids: CASSLVGASNYGYTF.

V is TRBV12-3 or TRBV12-4 and J is TRBJ2-7; TCRdb's D call, TRBD1, is unchecked because there is no DNA. The CDR3 sequence is 16 residues long. CDR3 residues: CASSQDRQVPNYEQYF.

The chain couples TRBV6-1 to TRBJ1-2. The CDR3 totals 14 residues. CDR1 and CDR2 from the germline V gene are MNHNS and SASEGT. The CDR3 sequence is CASSEGVGYKSYTF.

The CDR3 loop reads CASSPGGEAFF. The V and J genes are TRBV6-6 and TRBJ1-1; lacking DNA, the TRBD1 call made by TCRdb goes unchecked. CDR3 length equals 11 residues. Germline V gene lookup returns CDR1 MNHNY and CDR2 SVGAGI (reference sequence).

Frequency places this clonotype as medium-sized. The CDR3 sequence is CASSSQGDYEQYF. The chain recombines TRBV19 with TRBJ2-7. Germline V lookup: CDR1 LNHDA, CDR2 SQIVND (reference sequence). This CDR3 spans 13 amino acids. Drawing the rest from reference TRBV19 and TRBJ2-7, the complete variable domain is DGGITQSPKYLFRKEGQNVTLSCEQNLNHDAMYWYRQDPGQGLRLIYYSQIVNDFQKGDIAEGYSVSREKKESFPLTVTSAQKNPTAFYLCASSSQGDYEQYFGPGTRLTVT.

By frequency, this clonotype is medium-sized. The rearrangement joins TRBV19 to TRBJ1-3. The CDR3 spans 14 residues. Per the germline V gene, CDR1 is LNHDA and CDR2 is SQIVND (reference sequence). The CDR3 is CASHQESSGNTIYF.

The chain has TRBV6-2 or TRBV6-3 and TRBJ1-3. Germline CDR1 MNHEY, CDR2 SVGEGT. This CDR3 has 13 residues. CDR3 protein: CASGTPPRNTIYF.

This clonotype is deemed medium-sized by its frequency. The chain carries TRBV7-9 and TRBJ1-3; checking the TCRdb D call of TRBD1 is not possible without DNA. Germline V CDR1 and CDR2: SEHNR, FQNEAQ (reference sequence). CDR3 length: 15 residues. CDR3 protein: CASSAQGSSGNTIYF.

The rearrangement joins TRBV7-9 to TRBJ2-1; TCRdb's D call, TRBD2, is unchecked because there is no DNA. The CDR3 runs 16 residues. Looked up from germline, CDR1 is SEHNR and CDR2 is FQNEAQ (reference sequence). CDR3 residues: CASSLGRLAGLGEQFF. The full variable domain, with the rest looked up from reference TRBV7-9 and TRBJ2-1, is DTGVSQNPRHKITKRGQNVTFRCDPISEHNRLYWYRQTLGQGPEFLTYFQNEAQLEKSRLLSDRFSAERPKGSFSTLEIQRTEQGDSAMYLCASSLGRLAGLGEQFFGPGTRLTVL.

Here the CDR3 reads CASSLDTSGGYRSPAETQYF. The chain links TRBV7-9 to TRBJ2-5; the TCRdb call, TRBD2, lacks DNA for checking. Germline-derived CDR1 and CDR2 are SEHNR and FQNEAQ (reference sequence). This CDR3 region has 20 residues. Drawing the rest from reference TRBV7-9 and TRBJ2-5, the complete variable domain is DTGVSQNPRHKITKRGQNVTFRCDPISEHNRLYWYRQTLGQGPEFLTYFQNEAQLEKSRLLSDRFSAERPKGSFSTLEIQRTEQGDSAMYLCASSLDTSGGYRSPAETQYFGPGTRLLVL.

The rearrangement joins TRBV10-3 to TRBJ2-2; TCRdb selects TRBD2, and the lack of DNA leaves this call unchecked. This CDR3 comprises 19 residues. Germline assignment: CDR1 ENHRY and CDR2 SYGVKD. CDR3 amino acids: CAISESETSGKSNTGELFF.

V gene TRBV27 combines with J gene TRBJ2-1; TCRdb's D call of TRBD2 is untestable without DNA. The CDR3 sequence is 14 residues long. The germline V gene has CDR1 MNHEY and CDR2 SMNVEV (reference sequence). The CDR3 region is CASSSTGTAGEQFF.

The chain couples TRBV7-2 to TRBJ2-3; TCRdb picks TRBD2, but there is no DNA to check that call. Looked up from germline, CDR1 is SGHTA and CDR2 is FQGNSA. There are 16 residues in the CDR3. Here the CDR3 reads CASSAHPGGFTDTQYF.

The chain links TRBV9 to TRBJ2-3; as DNA is missing, the TRBD1 call by TCRdb cannot be tested. Per germline, CDR1 SGDLS and CDR2 YYNGEE. This CDR3 spans 15 amino acids. This CDR3 is CASSVGGASTDTQYF.

V usage is TRBV18 and J usage is TRBJ1-1; with no DNA, the TCRdb D assignment of TRBD1 cannot be verified. This CDR3 region has 13 residues. Germline assignment: CDR1 KGHSH and CDR2 LQKENI. Here the CDR3 reads CASSPQTGSEAFF.

The rearrangement uses TRBV6-2 or TRBV6-3 and TRBJ2-7; the TCRdb call, TRBD1, lacks DNA for checking. Germline V CDR1 and CDR2: MNHEY, SVGEGT. This CDR3 spans 15 amino acids. CDR3 sequence reads: CASRRRQKTLYEQYF.

The chain combines TRBV20-1 with TRBJ1-1. This CDR3 is 13 amino acids long. Germline-derived CDR1 and CDR2 are DFQATT and SNEGSKA (reference sequence). CDR3 sequence reads: CSARDVRGTEAFF.

The chain couples TRBV19 to TRBJ2-7; absent DNA, TCRdb's TRBD1 call cannot be checked. In germline, CDR1 is LNHDA, CDR2 SQIVND (reference sequence). The length of the CDR3 is 13 residues. CDR3: CASSLRGTYEQYF.

The V gene is TRBV27, the J gene TRBJ1-1. Looked up from germline, CDR1 is MNHEY and CDR2 is SMNVEV (reference sequence). This CDR3 spans 14 amino acids. This CDR3 is CASSYRADGAEAFF.

The J gene is TRBJ2-7, the V gene TRBV5-1; TCRdb names TRBD1, which stays unverified in the absence of DNA. Per germline, CDR1 SGHRS and CDR2 YFSETQ. This CDR3 has 15 residues. This CDR3 is CASSLAPGRDYEQYF.

The V and J genes are TRBV6-1 and TRBJ1-1. This CDR3 has 16 residues. Germline V gene data show CDR1 as MNHNS and CDR2 as SASEGT. CDR3 sequence reads: CASRSVPGGPNTEAFF.

This chain uses TRBV4-2 with TRBJ2-1; the D call of TRBD1 rests on TCRdb alone, since no DNA is present to check it. The germline V gene has CDR1 LGHNA and CDR2 YNFKEQ. The CDR3 contains 17 residues. CDR3 loop: CASSQGGGGGPYNEQFF.